Presented here are 25 T cell receptor beta chains from one specimen sequenced in a study of cytomegalovirus exposure and HLA in healthy donors. Vbeta (60) and Jbeta (13) primers were used in the PCR. Assay used: immunoSEQ multiplex PCR; TCRdb lists only in-frame clones, some missing. The data show roughly 100,000 clones, 80% to 85% seen once. The sequencing sample was made of PBMCs. The receptors here all came from a man aged 25-45 years in good health and CMV-seropositive.

V gene TRBV30 combines with J gene TRBJ1-3; D gene unclear. V lost 3 bases to trimming and J lost 3 bases, with 9 bases between them. Germline lookup yields CDR1 GTSNPN and CDR2 SVGIG (reference sequence). The CDR3 length is 13 residues. CDR3 bases: TGTGCCTGGAGCAGTTTCTTTGGAAACACCATATATTTT. This encodes CAWSSFFGNTIYF.

V gene TRBV7-9 combines with J gene TRBJ1-2; 8 nucleotides line up with TRBD1. This CDR3 is built from 16 residues. The J segment lost 6 bases and the V segment lost 0 bases, leaving 9 bases of the junction unmatched. In germline, CDR1 is SEHNR, CDR2 FQNEAQ (reference sequence). The CDR3 DNA reads as TGTGCCAGCAGCTTAGCACTGGACAGGGAGAAGAATGGCTACACCTTC. It translates to CASSLALDREKNGYTF.

The chain recombines TRBV6-6 with TRBJ2-3; 10 nucleotides line up with TRBD2. The V gene end was trimmed by 5 bases and the J gene end by 2 bases; junction bases not matched to a gene: 4. CDR1 is MNHNY, CDR2 SVGAGI, per germline (reference sequence). The CDR3 sequence is 15 residues long. The CDR3 region is CASSPLAGSTDTQYF. CDR3 sequence (DNA): TGTGCCAGCAGTCCACTAGCGGGGTCCACAGATACGCAGTATTTT.

The J gene is TRBJ2-3, the V gene TRBV9, with 8 positions matching TRBD2. Germline CDR1 is SGDLS and CDR2 is YYNGEE. The CDR3 sequence is 16 residues long. V was pared by 4 bases and J by 4 bases, with 11 bases of the junction left unmatched. CDR3 sequence reads: CASSPAPGGRADTQYF. DNA for the CDR3: TGTGCCAGCAGCCCCGCCCCGGGGGGGCGGGCAGATACGCAGTATTTT. The whole variable domain, filled in from reference TRBV9 and TRBJ2-3, reads DSGVTQTPKHLITATGQRVTLRCSPRSGDLSVYWYQQSLDQGLQFLIQYYNGEERAKGNILERFSAQQFPDLHSELNLSSLELGDSALYFCASSPAPGGRADTQYFGPGTRLTVL.

The rearrangement links TRBV30 to TRBJ2-5, with D possibly TRBD2 on 7 matching bases. Germline lookup yields CDR1 GTSNPN and CDR2 SVGIG (reference sequence). Trimming shortened V by 0 bases and J by 5 bases, and 13 bases separated the two germline ends. The CDR3 spans 14 residues. DNA for the CDR3: TGTGCCTGGAGTGTACCGGGGGGCGCTGAGACCCAGTACTTC. Translation gives CAWSVPGGAETQYF. The full variable domain, rest sourced from reference TRBV30 and TRBJ2-5, is SQTIHQWPATLVQPVGSPLSLECTVEGTSNPNLYWYRQAAGRGLQLLFYSVGIGQISSEVPQNLSASRPQDRQFILSSKKLLLSDSGFYLCAWSVPGGAETQYFGPGTRLLVL.

The chain uses TRBV28 and TRBJ1-3; D possibly corresponds to TRBD1 (5 bases). Germline assignment: CDR1 MDHEN and CDR2 SYDVKM. The CDR3 runs 13 residues. The V and J ends lost 7 bases and 6 bases respectively, with 13 bases between them. The CDR3 protein is CASNDAGSNTIYF. CDR3 coding DNA: TGTGCCAGCAATGATGCAGGGTCAAACACCATATATTTT.

Comments on this clone: This sample includes further DNA sequences coding for the same CDR3. The DNA for the CDR3 is TGTGCCAGCAGCCCCCGGACAGGAAATAATTCACCCCTCCACTTT. Its protein is CASSPRTGNNSPLHF. The chain combines TRBV9 with TRBJ1-6; 7 bases align to TRBD1. CDR1 and CDR2 from the germline V gene are SGDLS and YYNGEE. There are 15 residues in the CDR3. Trimming took 4 bases from V and 5 from J; bases not matched to a gene: 6.

The V and J genes are TRBV7-3 and TRBJ2-7; 7 bases line up with TRBD1. The length of the CDR3 is 13 residues. Germline V CDR1 and CDR2: SGHTA, FQGTGA. V shed 5 bases, J shed 6 bases, and the junction held 7 bases outside the gene matches. Here the CDR3 DNA reads TGTGCCAGCAGCCGCGACAGGGTGGGCGAGCAGTACTTC. Its translation: CASSRDRVGEQYF.

CDR3 DNA sequence: TGTGCCAGTAGTACCTCTTCGCGGGGGGGTCTTAGGACCCAGTACTTC. Encoded protein: CASSTSSRGGLRTQYF. V gene TRBV19 combines with J gene TRBJ2-5; TRBD2 agrees at 9 bases. The CDR3 is made up of 16 amino acids. Germline V gene sequence: CDR1 LNHDA, CDR2 SQIVND (reference sequence). V was pared by 4 bases and J by 7 bases, with 13 bases of the junction left unmatched.

This rearrangement joins TRBV28 to TRBJ2-2, with a tentative D call TRBD2 (6 bases). The V end was cut by 6 bases, the J end by 1 base, with 18 bases between. CDR3 length: 17 residues. Per germline, CDR1 MDHEN and CDR2 SYDVKM. Here the CDR3 reads CASRTRVGGKNTGELFF. The CDR3 nucleotides read TGTGCCAGCAGGACCAGGGTCGGGGGAAAGAACACCGGGGAGCTGTTTTTT.

This chain uses TRBV2 with TRBJ2-5; TRBD2 aligns across 11 bases. Germline V lookup: CDR1 SNHLY, CDR2 FYNNEI. The CDR3 spans 15 residues. With V trimmed by 7 bases and J by 7 bases, 11 bases remained unmatched. The CDR3 reads CASNKASGGLGTQYF. The CDR3 nucleotides read TGTGCCAGCAACAAGGCTAGCGGGGGGTTGGGGACCCAGTACTTC.

The rearrangement uses TRBV2 and TRBJ1-2; TRBD1 might be the D (5 bases). Trimming pared 1 base from V and 4 bases from J, leaving 10 bases between. CDR3 length equals 14 residues. CDR1 is SNHLY, CDR2 FYNNEI, per germline. The CDR3 region has the DNA TGTGCCAGCAGTGAAGGGGACTGGGGCTATGGCTACACCTTC. Protein: CASSEGDWGYGYTF.

A single count supports this clone. The chain combines TRBV6-6 with TRBJ1-1; 7 bases map to TRBD1. After removal of 5 bases from V and 5 bases from J, the junction contained 2 bases not matched to a gene. CDR1 MNHNY and CDR2 SVGAGI come from the germline V gene (reference sequence). The CDR3 loop spans 12 amino acids. The CDR3 is CASSLQGTEAFF. The CDR3 coding sequence is TGTGCCAGCAGTCTACAGGGGACTGAAGCTTTCTTT.

This rearrangement joins TRBV19 to TRBJ2-5; 8 nucleotides line up with TRBD2. The CDR3 extends over 15 amino acids. The germline gives CDR1 LNHDA, CDR2 SQIVND (reference sequence). V shed 4 bases, J shed 0 bases, and the junction held 4 bases outside the gene matches. This CDR3 reads CASSNLAGNQETQYF. CDR3 DNA: TGTGCCAGTAGTAATTTAGCGGGGAACCAAGAGACCCAGTACTTC.

The gene calls are TRBV6-5 and TRBJ2-7; the D is unclear. Looked up from germline, CDR1 is MNHEY and CDR2 is SVGAGI. Deletions cut 0 bases from V and 6 bases from J, with 9 bases between. The CDR3 is 13 residues long. The CDR3 sequence: CASSYSGRLEQYF. The CDR3, as DNA: TGTGCCAGCAGTTACTCTGGCAGGCTCGAGCAGTACTTC.

The CDR3 region is CASSQGLTDTQYF. In DNA, the CDR3 is TGTGCCAGCAGCCAAGGACTGACAGATACGCAGTATTTT. This chain uses TRBV4-2 with TRBJ2-3; D is unresolved. Per germline, CDR1 LGHNA and CDR2 YNFKEQ. Between the trimmed V and J ends, which lost 1 base and 3 bases, there was a span of 5 bases. The CDR3 totals 13 residues.

V and J are TRBV7-9 and TRBJ1-2; D possibly corresponds to TRBD1 (5 bases). The germline gives CDR1 SEHNR, CDR2 FQNEAQ (reference sequence). The CDR3 totals 13 residues. V was cut by 1 base and J by 5 bases, with 8 bases left in between. The CDR3: CASSLGQYYGYTF. DNA of the CDR3: TGTGCCAGCAGCTTAGGACAGTATTATGGCTACACCTTC.

The chain carries TRBV29-1 and TRBJ2-5; D is undetermined. The end of the DNA fits TRBJ2-7 better, so the J call may be wrong. This CDR3 contains 9 residues. Per germline, CDR1 SQVTM and CDR2 ANQGSEA. CDR3 sequence: CSVSYEQYF. The DNA of the CDR3 is TGCAGCGTCTCCTACGAGCAGTACTTC.

The chain has TRBV15 and TRBJ2-4, with D possibly TRBD2 on 5 matching bases. The V end lost 1 base, the J end lost 3 bases, and 16 bases lay between the germline ends. The CDR3 runs to 17 residues. Germline CDR1 is LNHNV and CDR2 is YYDKDF (reference sequence). Written as DNA, the CDR3 is TGTGCCACCAGCAGAGGCGGGTTGGCCCAGGACAAAAACATTCAGTACTTC. It translates to CATSRGGLAQDKNIQYF.

This clone was seen a single time. The V and J genes are TRBV5-1 and TRBJ2-5, with D unresolved. V lost 2 bases and J 3 bases, leaving 5 bases between the germline ends. The germline V gene encodes CDR1 SGHRS and CDR2 YFSETQ. The CDR3 has 12 residues. CDR3 amino acids: CASSLEKETQYF. The CDR3 DNA is TGCGCCAGCAGCTTAGAGAAAGAGACCCAGTACTTC. The full variable domain, in which reference TRBV5-1 and TRBJ2-5 provide the parts outside the CDR3, is KAGVTQTPRYLIKTRGQQVTLSCSPISGHRSVSWYQQTPGQGLQFLFEYFSETQRNKGNFPGRFSGRQFSNSRSEMNVSTLELGDSALYLCASSLEKETQYFGPGTRLLVL.

V gene TRBV19 combines with J gene TRBJ1-2; perhaps TRBD1 as D (6 bases). CDR1 and CDR2 from the germline V gene are LNHDA and SQIVND (reference sequence). Trimming took off 10 bases at V and 8 bases at J, with 17 bases between the two ends. The CDR3 is 12 residues long. CDR3 coding DNA: TGTGCCACCCTACAGGGAATGGGCGGCTACACCTTC. Protein product: CATLQGMGGYTF.

This clone was seen just once. The CDR3 DNA reads TGTGCCAGCAGTACTCATTACGGTGACACTGAAGCTTTCTTT. This translates into CASSTHYGDTEAFF. V gene TRBV6-5 combines with J gene TRBJ1-1, with D hard to call. Germline loops: CDR1 MNHEY, CDR2 SVGAGI. Trimming stripped 5 bases from V and 3 bases from J, with 13 bases between. There are 14 residues in the CDR3.

This clone turned up a few times. The J gene is TRBJ2-2, the V gene TRBV5-1; 8 bases agree with TRBD2. The germline gives CDR1 SGHRS, CDR2 YFSETQ. J was trimmed by 10 bases and V by 5 bases; bases with no gene match: 7. The CDR3 length is 13 residues. CDR3 region: CASRPGGETELFF. CDR3 sequence (DNA): TGCGCCAGCAGGCCGGGGGGGGAAACGGAGCTGTTTTTT.

In DNA form, the CDR3 reads TGTGCCAGTAGCCCGGGACAGTGGATCTACGAGCAGTACTTC. Translation gives CASSPGQWIYEQYF. This chain connects TRBV19 to TRBJ2-7; 7 bases map to TRBD1. This CDR3 comprises 14 residues. Germline V gene data show CDR1 as LNHDA and CDR2 as SQIVND (reference sequence). Losses at the gene ends were 6 bases for V and 3 bases for J; bases not matched to a gene: 8.

V and J are TRBV5-1 and TRBJ2-3; 8 nucleotides agree with TRBD1. J gave up 2 bases and V 4 bases, and 6 bases lay outside the gene matches. There are 15 residues in the CDR3. CDR1 is SGHRS and CDR2 is YFSETQ in the germline V gene. The chain's CDR3 is CASSQGASYTDTQYF. As DNA, the CDR3 is TGCGCCAGCAGCCAGGGGGCCTCCTACACAGATACGCAGTATTTT.